This record covers a single T cell receptor beta chain. This sample is drawn from a study of Tregs in tolerant kidney transplant recipients. Measured with immunoSEQ multiplex PCR; TCRdb has only the in-frame clones, and not every one. The repertoire holds some 66,000 clones, with 80% to 95% as singletons. Germline V gene data show CDR1 as SGHVS and CDR2 as FNYEAQ. This CDR3 has 14 residues. Trimming pared 1 base from V and 3 bases from J, leaving 9 bases between. This TCR came from a human donor who received a combined kidney and bone marrow transplant. The chain uses TRBV7-6 and TRBJ2-5; D remains ambiguous. The sample consisted of CD8+ T cells from blood, taken before the transplant. This chain's CDR3 is CASSLDRVKETQYF. The CDR3 coding sequence is TGTGCCAGCAGCTTAGATCGTGTTAAAGAGACCCAGTACTTC. Full variable domain (outside the CDR3, taken from reference TRBV7-6 and TRBJ2-5): GAGVSQSPRYKVTKRGQDVALRCDPISGHVSLYWYRQALGQGPEFLTYFNYEAQQDKSGLPNDRFSAERPEGSISTLTIQRTEQRDSAMYRCASSLDRVKETQYFGPGTRLLVL.